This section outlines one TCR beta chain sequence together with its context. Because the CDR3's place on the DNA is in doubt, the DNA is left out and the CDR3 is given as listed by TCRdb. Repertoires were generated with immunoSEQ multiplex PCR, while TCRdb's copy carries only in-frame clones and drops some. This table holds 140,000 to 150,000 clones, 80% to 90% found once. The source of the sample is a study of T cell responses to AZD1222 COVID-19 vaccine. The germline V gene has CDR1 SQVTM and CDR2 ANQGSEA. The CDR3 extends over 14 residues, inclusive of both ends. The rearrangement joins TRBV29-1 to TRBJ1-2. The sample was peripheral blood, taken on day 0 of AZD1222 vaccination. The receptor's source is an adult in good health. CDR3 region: CSVGPGRRNHGYTF.